Each of the 32 T cell receptor beta chains below was sequenced from the same sample in a study of CD8 T cells in ankylosing spondylitis. A single record per CDR3 protein comes from TCRdb applying MiXCR to the 5' RACE reads. The sample contains some 240,000 distinct CDR3 sequences, more than 20% of which appear only once. The source material was blood, either unsorted or a sorted T cell fraction (not recorded which). The source is a male donor with ankylosing spondylitis or in good health (not recorded which).

The rearrangement joins TRBV10-3 to TRBJ2-1; D not resolved. The V gene lost 2 bases and the J gene lost 0 bases, with 8 bases spanning the gap. Germline CDR1 reads ENHRY; CDR2 reads SYGVKD. The CDR3 spans 15 residues. The CDR3 DNA reads TGTGCCATCAGTGAGGGCGAGAGCTCCTACAATGAGCAGTTCTTC. As protein: CAISEGESSYNEQFF.

This clonotype was counted many times. V gene TRBV20-1 combines with J gene TRBJ2-5, with D perhaps TRBD1 (5 bases). There are 11 residues in the CDR3. Trimming shortened V by 5 bases and J by 5 bases, and 9 bases separated the two germline ends. Per germline, CDR1 DFQATT and CDR2 SNEGSKA (reference sequence). The CDR3 bases are TGCAGTGCTCAGGGTTCGGAGACCCAGTACTTC. Encoded protein: CSAQGSETQYF.

This clonotype came up many times. The chain couples TRBV12-3 or TRBV12-4 to TRBJ2-1; 8 bases align to TRBD2. CDR3 length: 14 amino acids. J was trimmed by 12 bases and V by 2 bases; bases with no gene match: 9. The CDR3 reads CASSLTGGARVQFF. In DNA, the CDR3 is TGTGCCAGCAGTTTAACGGGGGGGGCGCGGGTGCAGTTCTTC.

This clonotype was seen ten or more times. The rearrangement uses TRBV5-1 and TRBJ2-3, with TRBD1 matching 8 bases. The V and J ends lost 4 bases and 5 bases, in that order; junction bases with no gene match: 6. This CDR3 is 14 amino acids long. Germline V gene data show CDR1 as SGHRS and CDR2 as YFSETQ. The CDR3 sequence is CASSRGQGRDTQYF. The DNA of the CDR3 is TGCGCCAGCAGCAGAGGACAGGGAAGAGATACGCAGTATTTT.

The genes are TRBV12-3 or TRBV12-4 and TRBJ2-7; D is undetermined. The CDR3 contains 16 residues. Trimming took 2 bases from V and 6 from J, leaving 20 bases between them. The CDR3 DNA reads as TGTGCCAGCAGTTTATATGGGCGCAATCGACCTAGCGAGCAGTACTTC. Encoded protein: CASSLYGRNRPSEQYF.

The CDR3 DNA sequence: TGTGCCAGCAGTTACAGAAGAGGGGTACAGGGGATTCATGAGCAGTTCTTC. It encodes CASSYRRGVQGIHEQFF. The gene calls are TRBV6-5 and TRBJ2-1, with 7 bases lining up with TRBD1. The CDR3 is made up of 17 amino acids. Losses at the gene ends were 2 bases for V and 8 bases for J; bases not matched to a gene: 15. Germline CDR1 MNHEY, CDR2 SVGAGI.

This clonotype was counted many times. The gene calls are TRBV3-1 and TRBJ2-1; D ambiguous. Germline values: CDR1 LGHDT, CDR2 YNNKEL (reference sequence). The CDR3 has 14 amino acids. V gave up 1 base and J gave up 5 bases, with 9 bases separating them. Here the CDR3 DNA reads TGTGCCAGCAGCCAAGTTCCAGGTAACAATGAGCAGTTCTTC. This gives the protein CASSQVPGNNEQFF.

This clonotype was picked up many times. The chain links TRBV12-3 or TRBV12-4 to TRBJ2-3; D possibly corresponds to TRBD2 (6 bases). V was shortened by 2 bases and J by 3 bases, with 9 bases between the two germline ends. The CDR3 length is 14 residues. CDR3 DNA sequence: TGTGCCAGCAGTTTAATGGCGGGGACAGATACGCAGTATTTT. Translating gives CASSLMAGTDTQYF.

This clonotype was recorded at least ten times. The chain recombines TRBV12-3 or TRBV12-4 with TRBJ1-1; D perhaps matches TRBD1 (5 bases). This CDR3 contains 12 residues. Trimming shortened V by 3 bases and J by 5 bases, and 7 bases separated the two germline ends. CDR3 DNA: TGTGCCAGCAGTTTTCAGGGAACTGAAGCTTTCTTT. Amino acids: CASSFQGTEAFF.

V usage is TRBV4-2 and J usage is TRBJ2-4, with D perhaps being TRBD1 or TRBD2 (5 bases each). V was trimmed by 1 base and J by 12 bases, leaving 16 bases between them. This CDR3 region has 14 residues. Germline V lookup: CDR1 LGHNA, CDR2 YNFKEQ. The CDR3 here is CASSQAGTPSTQYF. CDR3 nucleotide sequence: TGTGCCAGCAGCCAAGCCGGGACCCCTTCCACTCAGTACTTC.

In its sample, this clonotype was seen many times. The chain uses TRBV20-1 and TRBJ2-1; 12 bases align to TRBD2. The length of the CDR3 is 16 residues. After removal of 4 bases from V and 2 bases from J, the junction contained 6 bases not matched to a gene. Germline V CDR1 and CDR2: DFQATT, SNEGSKA (reference sequence). The CDR3 region is CSAIPSGGDTYNEQFF. CDR3 DNA sequence: TGCAGTGCTATCCCTAGCGGGGGGGACACCTACAATGAGCAGTTCTTC.

This rearrangement joins TRBV18 to TRBJ2-7, with no clear D. V lost 3 bases and J 1 base, leaving 16 bases between the germline ends. Looked up from germline, CDR1 is KGHSH and CDR2 is LQKENI. The CDR3 extends over 16 amino acids. The CDR3 spells CASSPSPWPASYEQYF. CDR3 nucleotide sequence: TGTGCCAGCTCACCTTCACCGTGGCCGGCGTCCTACGAGCAGTACTTC.

This clonotype was detected many times. This rearrangement joins TRBV29-1 to TRBJ2-1; D remains ambiguous. The V end lost 4 bases, the J end lost 4 bases, and 14 bases lay between the germline ends. The germline V gene encodes CDR1 SQVTM and CDR2 ANQGSEA. The CDR3 length is 14 residues. CDR3 in amino acids: CSVGAHTGYNEQFF. CDR3 nucleotide sequence: TGCAGCGTTGGGGCCCATACGGGTTACAATGAGCAGTTCTTC.

This clonotype showed up just a few times. V usage is TRBV20-1 and J usage is TRBJ2-5; the D call may be TRBD1 or TRBD2 (5 bases each). CDR1 and CDR2 (germline): DFQATT, SNEGSKA (reference sequence). V was trimmed by 6 bases and J by 3 bases, leaving 11 bases between them. This CDR3 is 12 amino acids long. The CDR3 loop is CSARAREETQYF. The CDR3 region has the DNA TGCAGTGCCAGGGCGAGGGAAGAGACCCAGTACTTC.

The J gene is TRBJ1-1, the V gene TRBV2, with TRBD1 as a possible D gene (5 bases). The CDR3 covers 14 residues. Trimming shortened V by 6 bases and J by 1 base, and 12 bases separated the two germline ends. Germline V gene lookup returns CDR1 SNHLY and CDR2 FYNNEI. CDR3 loop: CASRRGLSNTEAFF. CDR3 coding DNA: TGTGCCAGCAGACGGGGACTGTCGAACACTGAAGCTTTCTTT.

The table lists this clonotype with many counts. V usage is TRBV20-1 and J usage is TRBJ2-1; maybe TRBD2 (5 bases). Trimming cost V 1 base and J 7 bases, with 11 bases left between them. Germline values: CDR1 DFQATT, CDR2 SNEGSKA (reference sequence). The CDR3 totals 13 residues. The CDR3 DNA sequence: TGCAGTGCTAGAGCGGCTGGAGGTAATGAGCAGTTCTTC. As protein: CSARAAGGNEQFF.

This clonotype was detected ten times or more. The chain uses TRBV5-1 and TRBJ1-2; D might be TRBD1 (5 bases). CDR1 and CDR2 (germline): SGHRS, YFSETQ. CDR3 length equals 14 residues. V was trimmed by 4 bases and J by 5 bases, leaving 15 bases between them. For the CDR3, the DNA is TGCGCCAGCAGCCAGGACACCTTCGGGTATGGCTACACCTTC. Protein product: CASSQDTFGYGYTF. The whole variable domain, remainder taken from reference TRBV5-1 and TRBJ1-2, is KAGVTQTPRYLIKTRGQQVTLSCSPISGHRSVSWYQQTPGQGLQFLFEYFSETQRNKGNFPGRFSGRQFSNSRSEMNVSTLELGDSALYLCASSQDTFGYGYTFGSGTRLTVV.

V and J are TRBV24-1 and TRBJ2-1; TRBD1 aligns across 7 bases. This CDR3 region has 14 residues. V shed 4 bases and J 7 bases; nucleotides not matched to a gene: 6. Germline V gene sequence: CDR1 KGHDR, CDR2 SFDVKD. The CDR3 is CATSDATGINEQFF. CDR3 in DNA: TGTGCCACCAGTGACGCGACAGGGATAAATGAGCAGTTCTTC.

The J gene is TRBJ2-1, the V gene TRBV20-1; 9 bases are a match to TRBD1. Germline trimming cut 4 bases from V and 10 bases from J; bases unmatched to any gene: 17. There are 16 residues in the CDR3. Germline V gene lookup returns CDR1 DFQATT and CDR2 SNEGSKA (reference sequence). The DNA for the CDR3 is TGCAGTGCTAACATACCGGGACAGGGTAAGTTAGCAGAGCAGTTCTTC. Amino acid sequence: CSANIPGQGKLAEQFF.

The chain couples TRBV20-1 to TRBJ1-1; no clear D. V shed 2 bases and J shed 4 bases, with 11 bases lying between them. CDR3 length: 13 amino acids. CDR1 DFQATT and CDR2 SNEGSKA come from the germline V gene (reference sequence). The chain's CDR3 is CSARRSGGTEAFF. The CDR3 bases are TGCAGTGCTAGAAGGTCGGGTGGCACTGAAGCTTTCTTT.

At least ten counts were recorded for this clonotype. The V and J genes are TRBV20-1 and TRBJ1-5, with D maybe TRBD1 (6 bases). The V gene's germline CDR1 is DFQATT and CDR2 SNEGSKA (reference sequence). V gave up 4 bases and J gave up 8 bases, with 18 bases separating them. The CDR3 contains 14 residues. The CDR3 loop reads CSATNADRSKPQHF. In DNA, the CDR3 is TGCAGTGCTACGAACGCGGACAGATCAAAGCCCCAGCATTTT.

This clonotype was counted ten times or more. V gene TRBV7-2 combines with J gene TRBJ2-3, with D perhaps matching TRBD1 (6 bases). Germline CDR1 and CDR2: SGHTA and FQGNSA. The CDR3 runs 14 residues. Trimming cost V 3 bases and J 3 bases, with 10 bases left between them. The CDR3: CASSLWGPTDTQYF. For the CDR3, the DNA is TGTGCCAGCAGCTTGTGGGGGCCAACAGATACGCAGTATTTT.

CDR3 in amino acids: CASSRAREFRTDTQYF. Here the CDR3 DNA reads TGTGCCAGCAGCCGAGCCCGAGAATTCCGCACAGATACGCAGTATTTT. This rearrangement joins TRBV6-1 to TRBJ2-3; D not certain. The V gene's germline CDR1 is MNHNS and CDR2 SASEGT. V lost 6 bases, J lost 1 base, and 17 bases lay in between. The CDR3 covers 16 residues.

This chain links TRBV29-1 with TRBJ1-5; D gene unclear. The CDR3 consists of 13 residues. V was cut by 5 bases and J by 3 bases, with 11 bases left in between. Germline assignment: CDR1 SQVTM and CDR2 ANQGSEA. CDR3 in DNA: TGCAGCGTTTCCCATAGTCCCAATCAGCCCCAGCATTTT. Translating it yields CSVSHSPNQPQHF.

V is TRBV12-3 or TRBV12-4 and J is TRBJ2-1; either TRBD1 or TRBD2 may supply D (5 bases each). The V end was cut by 5 bases, the J end by 0 bases, with 14 bases between. This CDR3 spans 16 amino acids. Written as DNA, the CDR3 is TGTGCCAGCAGTGACCGGGACCCGAGCTCCTACAATGAGCAGTTCTTC. Translation: CASSDRDPSSYNEQFF.

Comment on this clonotype: A much larger clonotype is one base distant, so this may be a read error. The chain uses TRBV2 and TRBJ2-3, with 8 bases that match TRBD2. CDR1 and CDR2 from the germline V gene are SNHLY and FYNNEI. The CDR3 totals 15 residues. The V segment lost 2 bases and the J segment 4 bases; nucleotides outside the gene matches: 5. CDR3: CASSEWEAGADTQYF. The CDR3 DNA follows: TGTGCCAGCAGTGAATGGGAAGCGGGGGCAGATACGCAGTATTTT. The entire variable domain, with the rest obtained from reference TRBV2 and TRBJ2-3, is as follows: EPEVTQTPSHQVTQMGQEVILRCVPISNHLYFYWYRQILGQKVEFLVSFYNNEISEKSEIFDDQFSVERPDGSNFTLKIRSTKLEDSAMYFCASSEWEAGADTQYFGPGTRLTVL.

The sample holds many counts of this clonotype. This chain joins TRBV12-3 or TRBV12-4 and TRBJ1-5; 10 nucleotides line up with TRBD1. CDR3 size: 17 residues. Losses at the gene ends were 2 bases for V and 3 bases for J; bases not matched to a gene: 7. The CDR3 region has the DNA TGTGCCAGCAGTTTACGGGGGGGGACAGGGGACAATCAGCCCCAGCATTTT. Translating it yields CASSLRGGTGDNQPQHF.

Only a few counts were recorded for this clonotype. This rearrangement joins TRBV20-1 to TRBJ2-5; 11 bases align to TRBD1. Trimming removed 1 base from V and 2 bases from J; junction bases left unmatched: 3. CDR3 length equals 15 residues. The germline gives CDR1 DFQATT, CDR2 SNEGSKA (reference sequence). For the CDR3, the DNA is TGCAGTGCTAGAGGCCGGGACAGGGGGCAAGAGACCCAGTACTTC. As protein: CSARGRDRGQETQYF.

This clonotype was recorded once. The chain joins TRBV28 to TRBJ2-7, with 15 bases identical to TRBD2. With 2 bases clipped from V and 6 bases from J, the junction kept 14 bases outside the gene matches. Germline values: CDR1 MDHEN, CDR2 SYDVKM. The CDR3 is made up of 19 amino acids. In nucleotides, the CDR3 is TGTGCCAGCAGTTTACGTGGCTGGGGACTAGCGGGGGGCCGGGGCGAGCAGTACTTC. Amino acids: CASSLRGWGLAGGRGEQYF.

This clonotype was observed many times. The chain has TRBV5-1 and TRBJ2-7, with TRBD1 matching 7 bases. CDR3 length: 16 residues. Germline CDR1 SGHRS, CDR2 YFSETQ. With 4 bases clipped from V and 0 bases from J, the junction kept 10 bases outside the gene matches. The CDR3 spells CASSNAPTGASYEQYF. DNA for the CDR3: TGCGCCAGCAGCAATGCCCCAACAGGGGCCTCCTACGAGCAGTACTTC.

This clonotype was recorded many times. The rearrangement links TRBV10-3 to TRBJ2-7, with D possibly being TRBD1 (6 bases). Germline V gives CDR1 ENHRY, CDR2 SYGVKD. The CDR3 length is 15 residues. Trimming removed 3 bases from V and 1 base from J, with 13 bases in between. As DNA, the CDR3 is TGTGCCATCAGTGATAAAGGGGGACGGTCCTACGAGCAGTACTTC. Residues: CAISDKGGRSYEQYF.

This clonotype was detected only once. The V and J genes are TRBV19 and TRBJ2-3; D may be TRBD2 (6 bases). This CDR3 contains 15 residues. Germline V lookup: CDR1 LNHDA, CDR2 SQIVND (reference sequence). Trimming cost V 5 bases and J 2 bases, with 14 bases left between them. Here the CDR3 reads CASSPFGGLTDTQYF. In DNA, the CDR3 is TGTGCCAGTAGTCCGTTCGGGGGACTCACAGATACGCAGTATTTT.